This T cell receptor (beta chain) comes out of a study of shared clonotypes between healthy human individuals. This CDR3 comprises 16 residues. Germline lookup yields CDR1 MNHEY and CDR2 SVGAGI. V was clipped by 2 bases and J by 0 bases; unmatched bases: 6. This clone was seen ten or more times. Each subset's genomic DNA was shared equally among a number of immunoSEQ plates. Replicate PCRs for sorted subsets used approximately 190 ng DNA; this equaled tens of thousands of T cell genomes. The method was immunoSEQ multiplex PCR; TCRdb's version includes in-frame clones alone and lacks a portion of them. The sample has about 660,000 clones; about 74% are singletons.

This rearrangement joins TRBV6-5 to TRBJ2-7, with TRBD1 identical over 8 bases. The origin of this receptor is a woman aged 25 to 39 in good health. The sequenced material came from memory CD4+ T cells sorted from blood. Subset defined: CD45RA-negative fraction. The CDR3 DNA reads TGTGCCAGCAGTTACACCGGGACAGGAACCTCCTACGAGCAGTACTTC. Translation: CASSYTGTGTSYEQYF.